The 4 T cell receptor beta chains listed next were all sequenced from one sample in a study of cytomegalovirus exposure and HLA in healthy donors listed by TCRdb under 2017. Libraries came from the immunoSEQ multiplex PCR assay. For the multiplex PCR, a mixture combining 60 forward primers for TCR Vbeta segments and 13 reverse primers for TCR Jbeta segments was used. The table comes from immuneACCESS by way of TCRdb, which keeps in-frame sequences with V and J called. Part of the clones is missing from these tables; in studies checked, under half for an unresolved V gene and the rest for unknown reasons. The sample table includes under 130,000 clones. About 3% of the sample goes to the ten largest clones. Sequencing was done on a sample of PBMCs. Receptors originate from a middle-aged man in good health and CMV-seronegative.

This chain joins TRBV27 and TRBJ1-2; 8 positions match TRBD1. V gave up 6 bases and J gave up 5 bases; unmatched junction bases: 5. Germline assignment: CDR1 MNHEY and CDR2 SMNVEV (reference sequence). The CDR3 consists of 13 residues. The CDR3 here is CASRGQVEYGYTF. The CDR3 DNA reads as TGTGCCAGCAGGGGACAGGTGGAGTATGGCTACACCTTC.

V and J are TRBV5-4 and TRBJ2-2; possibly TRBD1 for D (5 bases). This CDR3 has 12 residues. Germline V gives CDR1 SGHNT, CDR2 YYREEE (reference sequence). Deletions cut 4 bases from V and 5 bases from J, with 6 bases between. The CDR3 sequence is CASSKGTGELFF. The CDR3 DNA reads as TGTGCCAGCAGCAAGGGGACCGGGGAGCTGTTTTTT.

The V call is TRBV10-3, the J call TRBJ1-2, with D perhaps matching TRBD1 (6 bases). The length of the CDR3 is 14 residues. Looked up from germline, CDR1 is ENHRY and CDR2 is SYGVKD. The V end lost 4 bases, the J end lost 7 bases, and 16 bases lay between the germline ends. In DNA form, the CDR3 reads TGTGCCATCAGTGGGGGACAAGGGATCGGTGGCTACACCTTC. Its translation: CAISGGQGIGGYTF.

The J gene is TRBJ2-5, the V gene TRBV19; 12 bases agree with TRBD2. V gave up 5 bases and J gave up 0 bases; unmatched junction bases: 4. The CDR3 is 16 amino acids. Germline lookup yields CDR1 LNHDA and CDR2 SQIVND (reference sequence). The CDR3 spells CASSAWTSGDQETQYF. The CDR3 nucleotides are TGTGCCAGTAGTGCCTGGACTAGCGGGGACCAAGAGACCCAGTACTTC.